Reported below is one T cell receptor (beta chain). The antigen is not known. Other DNA sequences in this sample translate to the same CDR3. Looked up from germline, CDR1 is SGHRS and CDR2 is YFSETQ. The CDR3 spans 14 residues. Trimming took 0 bases from V and 0 from J, leaving 6 bases between them. Reverse transcription of extracted RNA yielded cDNA, which provided the sequencing template. The assay was immunoSEQ multiplex PCR, and TCRdb's table has in-frame clones only and misses some. The repertoire holds 190,000 or so clones, with more than 45% as singletons. Sample treatment: oral pan-JAK inhibitor, 5-10 mg twice daily. The data are from a study of CD8+ T cells in alopecia areata. Study context: Severity among treated patients was scored by the percentage of scalp area affected.

The study's findings and limits: Tofacitinib significantly decreased scalp clonality and expanded CD8+ clones among top 100. Alopecia totalis/universalis scalp especially showed more expanded CD8+ clones than normal scalp. In scalp samples, resident alphabeta T cells of normal skin are also sequenced.

V usage is TRBV5-1 and J usage is TRBJ1-1; D is unclear. This clonotype was obtained from a human donor with alopecia areata. Sequencing used CD4+ T cells sorted from blood, obtained at week 24, from a patient treated with tofacitinib. The CDR3 region is CASSLGTVNTEAFF. For the CDR3, the DNA is TGCGCCAGCAGCTTGGGTACTGTGAACACTGAAGCTTTCTTT.